This T cell receptor beta chain was sequenced in a study of CXCR3-negative and CXCR3-positive naive CD8 T cells. Libraries of TRB cDNA were made by 5' RACE and carried UMIs. Reanalyzing the 5' RACE reads, TCRdb keeps one entry per CDR3 protein, without DNA. The clone table shows roughly 110,000 distinct CDR3 sequences, with the ten largest holding 0.3% to 0.45%. In regard to this clonotype: Its specificity is not known.

Study observations and caveats: Compared with CXCR3-negative naive cells, CXCR3-positive naive cells showed more hydrophobic TRB CDR3s.

Germline V CDR1 and CDR2: KGHDR, SFDVKD. This CDR3 contains 13 residues. This chain connects TRBV24-1 to TRBJ1-1; TCRdb reports TRBD1, a call that lacks DNA to check it against. The sequence derives from a human donor in good health. Some clones in this sample may be carry-over from other donors' samples. Input material: naive CXCR3+ CD8+ T cells from blood. The subset is: CD45RO-CCR7+CD27+CD95- naive CD8+ T cells expressing CXCR3 (TNR3+). This chain's CDR3 is CATRQEMNTEAFF.